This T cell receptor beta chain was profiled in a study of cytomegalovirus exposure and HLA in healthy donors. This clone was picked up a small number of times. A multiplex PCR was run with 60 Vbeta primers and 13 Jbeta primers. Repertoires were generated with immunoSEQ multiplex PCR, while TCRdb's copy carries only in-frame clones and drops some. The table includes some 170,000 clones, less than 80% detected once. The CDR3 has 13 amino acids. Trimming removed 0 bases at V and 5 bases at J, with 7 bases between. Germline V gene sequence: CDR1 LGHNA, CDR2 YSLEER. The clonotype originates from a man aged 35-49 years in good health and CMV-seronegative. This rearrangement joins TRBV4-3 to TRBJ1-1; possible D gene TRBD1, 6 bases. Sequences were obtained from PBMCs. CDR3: CASSQDRGTEAFF. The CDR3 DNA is TGCGCCAGCAGCCAAGACAGGGGAACTGAAGCTTTCTTT.